This entry lists 11 T cell receptor beta chains sequenced from one sample in a study of cytomegalovirus exposure and HLA in healthy donors. The PCR contained 60 Vbeta and 13 Jbeta primers. Generated by immunoSEQ multiplex PCR, the TCRdb table keeps only in-frame clones and is missing some. This sample carries 100,000 to 150,000 clones, approximately 61% of them seen once, and the ten largest clones take around 2.5%. The source material was PBMCs. Source of these receptors: a woman in her 40s in good health and CMV-seronegative.

The chain employs TRBV6-6 and TRBJ1-2, with TRBD1 matching 7 bases. Germline V gene data show CDR1 as MNHNY and CDR2 as SVGAGI (reference sequence). V gave up 6 bases and J gave up 4 bases; unmatched junction bases: 11. The CDR3 has 15 amino acids. CDR3: CASSPTQGILYGYTF. The DNA of the CDR3 is TGTGCCAGCAGCCCCACACAGGGGATCCTCTATGGCTACACCTTC.

The chain carries TRBV10-1 and TRBJ2-3; TRBD2 agrees at 10 bases. The germline V gene has CDR1 WNHNN and CDR2 SYGVQD (reference sequence). This CDR3 is built from 15 residues. J was trimmed by 2 bases and V by 4 bases; bases with no gene match: 3. CDR3 sequence: CASSALAGATDTQYF. The CDR3 DNA is TGCGCCAGCAGTGCCCTAGCGGGGGCCACAGATACGCAGTATTTT.

V and J are TRBV7-6 and TRBJ2-3; 15 bases are shared with TRBD2. Germline assignment: CDR1 SGHVS and CDR2 FNYEAQ. V trimming: 3 bases; J trimming: 0 bases; junction bases outside the gene matches: 16. The CDR3 totals 22 residues. Written as DNA, the CDR3 is TGTGCCAGCAGCTTTAGACCGGGACTAGCGGGGGGCCCTTTCTCTAGCACAGATACGCAGTATTTT. It is translated as CASSFRPGLAGGPFSSTDTQYF.

This clone was counted between two and nine times. V is TRBV28 and J is TRBJ2-2, with D possibly being TRBD1 (5 bases). Per germline, CDR1 MDHEN and CDR2 SYDVKM. This CDR3 contains 13 residues. The ends were cut back, 5 bases at V and 5 bases at J, with 9 bases in the middle. Here the CDR3 reads CASSVQGTGELFF. In nucleotides, the CDR3 is TGTGCCAGCAGTGTTCAGGGTACCGGGGAGCTGTTTTTT.

DNA for the CDR3: TGTGCCTGGAGTGTAGGGGGAGCTACTAATGAAAAACTGTTTTTT. It is translated as CAWSVGGATNEKLFF. This sequence joins TRBV30 and TRBJ1-4, with D perhaps matching TRBD1 (6 bases). CDR1 and CDR2 from the germline V gene are GTSNPN and SVGIG (reference sequence). The CDR3 loop spans 15 amino acids. V was cut by 0 bases and J by 2 bases, with 10 bases left in between.

This chain joins TRBV7-8 and TRBJ1-1, with unresolved D. CDR1 and CDR2 (germline): SGHVS, FQNEAQ. Deletions cut 4 bases from V and 3 bases from J, with 12 bases between. This CDR3 spans 14 amino acids. The DNA of the CDR3 is TGTGCCAGCAGCTCCAGGCGAATTGACACTGAAGCTTTCTTT. This sequence encodes CASSSRRIDTEAFF.

The rearrangement uses TRBV9 and TRBJ2-1, with TRBD2 identical over 8 bases. The CDR3 is made up of 15 amino acids. Trimming removed 3 bases from V and 4 bases from J; junction bases left unmatched: 6. Germline lookup yields CDR1 SGDLS and CDR2 YYNGEE. The CDR3 reads CASSGQSGGYNEQFF. In DNA form, the CDR3 reads TGTGCCAGCAGCGGCCAGAGCGGGGGTTACAATGAGCAGTTCTTC.

The chain recombines TRBV6-1 with TRBJ2-3; D not certain. CDR1 and CDR2 (germline): MNHNS, SASEGT. The CDR3 length is 14 residues. Trimming stripped 3 bases from V and 6 bases from J, with 13 bases between. The chain's CDR3 is CASSDGASYDTQYF. DNA for the CDR3: TGTGCCAGCAGTGACGGTGCCTCCTACGATACGCAGTATTTT.

The chain joins TRBV30 to TRBJ2-5; D is perhaps TRBD1 (6 bases). The DNA end favors TRBJ2-7, so the J call may be wrong. The germline V gene has CDR1 GTSNPN and CDR2 SVGIG (reference sequence). This CDR3 is 13 amino acids long. The CDR3 loop is CAWSPGASYEQYF. For the CDR3, the DNA is TGTGCCTGGAGTCCAGGGGCATCCTACGAGCAGTACTTC.

This clone is a singleton in its sample. The J gene is TRBJ1-2, the V gene TRBV29-1, with 8 bases aligning to TRBD1. The germline CDR1 and CDR2 sequences are SQVTM and ANQGSEA. Unmatched junction bases numbered 12, after V lost 7 bases and J lost 8 bases. This CDR3 comprises 13 residues. The CDR3 here is CSANPDRAKGYTF. The CDR3 DNA reads as TGCAGCGCAAACCCGGACAGGGCAAAGGGCTACACCTTC.

V usage is TRBV14 and J usage is TRBJ1-4; D remains unclear. The CDR3 runs to 15 residues. Germline values: CDR1 SGHDN, CDR2 FVKESK. Trimming removed 1 base from V and 7 bases from J, with 13 bases in between. CDR3 region: CASSQASGFSEKLFF. In DNA form, the CDR3 reads TGTGCCAGCAGCCAAGCATCAGGTTTTTCTGAAAAACTGTTTTTT. The full variable domain, its missing parts supplied by reference TRBV14 and TRBJ1-4, is EAGVTQFPSHSVIEKGQTVTLRCDPISGHDNLYWYRRVMGKEIKFLLHFVKESKQDESGMPNNRFLAERTGGTYSTLKVQPAELEDSGVYFCASSQASGFSEKLFFGSGTQLSVL.